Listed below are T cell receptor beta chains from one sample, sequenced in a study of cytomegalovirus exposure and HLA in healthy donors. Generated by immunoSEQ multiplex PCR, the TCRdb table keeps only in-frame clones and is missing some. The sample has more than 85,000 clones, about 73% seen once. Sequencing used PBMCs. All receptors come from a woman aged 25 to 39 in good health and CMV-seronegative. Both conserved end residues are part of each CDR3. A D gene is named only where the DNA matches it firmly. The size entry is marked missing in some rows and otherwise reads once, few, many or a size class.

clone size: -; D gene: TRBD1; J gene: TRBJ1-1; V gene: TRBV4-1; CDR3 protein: CASSQSRTGRGEAFF; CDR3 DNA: TGCGCCAGCAGCCAATCTCGGACAGGGCGCGGGGAGGCTTTCTTT
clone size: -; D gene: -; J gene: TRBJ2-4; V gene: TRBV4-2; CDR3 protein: CASSQELQGVNIQYF; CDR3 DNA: TGTGCCAGCAGCCAAGAACTACAGGGTGTGAACATTCAGTACTTC
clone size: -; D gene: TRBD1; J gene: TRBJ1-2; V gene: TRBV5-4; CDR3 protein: CASSGDRGRGYTF; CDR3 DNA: TGTGCCAGCAGCGGAGACAGGGGGCGAGGCTACACCTTC
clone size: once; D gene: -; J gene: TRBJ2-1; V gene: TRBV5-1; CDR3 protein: CASSPSRAREEHEQFF; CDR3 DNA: TGCGCCAGCAGCCCATCCAGAGCAAGGGAGGAACATGAGCAGTTCTTC
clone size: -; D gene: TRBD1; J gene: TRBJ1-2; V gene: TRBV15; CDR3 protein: CATSREGQGYGYTF; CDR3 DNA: TGTGCCACCAGCAGAGAGGGACAGGGCTATGGCTACACCTTC
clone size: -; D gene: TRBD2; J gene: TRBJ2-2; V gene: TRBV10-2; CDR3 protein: CASSERGSGTGELFF; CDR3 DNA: TGCGCCAGCAGTGAGCGCGGGAGCGGCACCGGGGAGCTGTTTTTT
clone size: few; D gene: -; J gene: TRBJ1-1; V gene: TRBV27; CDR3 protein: CASRFRGTNTEAFF; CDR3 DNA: TGTGCCAGCAGGTTCAGGGGAACGAACACTGAAGCTTTCTTT
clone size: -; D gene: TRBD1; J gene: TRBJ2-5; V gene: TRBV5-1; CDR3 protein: CASRQTTGGQETQYF; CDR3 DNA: TGCGCCAGCAGACAAACAACAGGGGGTCAAGAGACCCAGTACTTC
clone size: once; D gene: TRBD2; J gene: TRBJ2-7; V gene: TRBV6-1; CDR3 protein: CASFGGIYEQYF; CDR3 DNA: TGTGCCAGCTTCGGGGGGATATACGAGCAGTACTTC
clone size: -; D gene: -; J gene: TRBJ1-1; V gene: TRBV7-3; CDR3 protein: CASSLTGGTEAFF; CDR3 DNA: TGTGCCAGCAGCTTAACGGGAGGCACTGAAGCTTTCTTT
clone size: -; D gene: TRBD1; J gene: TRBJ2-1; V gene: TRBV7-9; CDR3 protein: CASSRGQGGGNEQFF; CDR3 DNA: TGTGCCAGCAGCCGAGGACAGGGGGGAGGCAATGAGCAGTTCTTC
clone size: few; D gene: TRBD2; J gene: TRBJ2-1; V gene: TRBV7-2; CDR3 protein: CASSFNSGSRGNEQFF; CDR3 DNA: TGTGCCAGCAGCTTTAATAGCGGGAGTCGGGGAAATGAGCAGTTCTTC
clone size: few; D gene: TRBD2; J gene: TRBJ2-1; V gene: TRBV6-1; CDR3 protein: CASSEVTTAGGLISNNEQFF; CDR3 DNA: TGTGCCAGCAGTGAAGTAACCACAGCGGGGGGGCTTATAAGCAACAATGAGCAGTTCTTC
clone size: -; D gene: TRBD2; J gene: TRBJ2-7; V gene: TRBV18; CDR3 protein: CASSPPGLAGVYEQYF; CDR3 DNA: TGTGCCAGCTCACCGCCGGGACTAGCGGGAGTCTACGAGCAGTACTTC
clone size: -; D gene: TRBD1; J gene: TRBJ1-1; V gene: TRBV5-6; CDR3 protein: CASSPGQGARDTEAFF; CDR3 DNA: TGTGCCAGCAGCCCGGGACAGGGAGCCCGGGACACTGAAGCTTTCTTT
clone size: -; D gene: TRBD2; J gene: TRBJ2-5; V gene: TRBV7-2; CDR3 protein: CASSLALGRALETQYF; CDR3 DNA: TGTGCCAGCAGCTTAGCGCTCGGGAGGGCCTTAGAGACCCAGTACTTC
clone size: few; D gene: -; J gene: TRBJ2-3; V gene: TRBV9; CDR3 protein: CASSVPGGAALSRADTQYF; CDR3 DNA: TGTGCCAGCAGCGTCCCCGGCGGGGCCGCTCTAAGCAGGGCAGATACGCAGTATTTT
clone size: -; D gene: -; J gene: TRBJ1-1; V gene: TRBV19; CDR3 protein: CASSLRYSNTEAFF; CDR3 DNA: TGTGCCAGTAGTCTCAGGTACTCAAACACTGAAGCTTTCTTT
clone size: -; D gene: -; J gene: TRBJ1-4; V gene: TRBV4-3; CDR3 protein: CASSQDTGREDEKLFF; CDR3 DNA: TGCGCCAGCAGCCAAGATACGGGCAGGGAGGATGAAAAACTGTTTTTT
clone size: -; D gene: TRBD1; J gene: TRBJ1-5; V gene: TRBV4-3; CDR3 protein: CASSQDPTGGQPQHF; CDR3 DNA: TGCGCCAGCAGCCAAGATCCCACAGGGGGTCAGCCCCAGCATTTT
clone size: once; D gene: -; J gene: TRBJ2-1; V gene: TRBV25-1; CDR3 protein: CASSAAGRRVNEQFF; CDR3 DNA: TGTGCCAGCAGTGCTGCAGGGCGGAGGGTAAATGAGCAGTTCTTC
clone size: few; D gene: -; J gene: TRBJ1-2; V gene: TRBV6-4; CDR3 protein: CASSDGQGVGGYTF; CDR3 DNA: TGTGCCAGCAGTGACGGACAAGGGGTCGGTGGCTACACCTTC
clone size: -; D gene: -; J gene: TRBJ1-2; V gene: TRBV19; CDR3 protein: CASSTGFGRNNYGYTF; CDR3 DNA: TGTGCCAGTAGTACCGGCTTCGGGAGAAATAACTATGGCTACACCTTC
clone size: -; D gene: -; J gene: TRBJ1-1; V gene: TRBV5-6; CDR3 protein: CASTTSGGTEAFF; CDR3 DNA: TGTGCCAGCACTACTTCGGGGGGGACTGAAGCTTTCTTT
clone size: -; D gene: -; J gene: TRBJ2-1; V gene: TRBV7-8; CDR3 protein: CASSLVEVGTYNEQFF; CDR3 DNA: TGTGCCAGCAGCTTAGTCGAAGTGGGGACATACAATGAGCAGTTCTTC
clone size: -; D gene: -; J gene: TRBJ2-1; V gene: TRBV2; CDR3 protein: CASSPGGRDYNEQFF; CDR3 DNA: TGTGCCAGCAGTCCCGGCGGGCGGGACTACAATGAGCAGTTCTTC
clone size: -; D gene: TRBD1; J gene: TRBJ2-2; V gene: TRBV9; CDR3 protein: CASSPDRDTGELFF; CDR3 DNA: TGTGCCAGCAGCCCTGACAGGGACACCGGGGAGCTGTTTTTT
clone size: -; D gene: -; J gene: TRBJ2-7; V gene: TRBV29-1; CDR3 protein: CSVEDRRGSAEQYF; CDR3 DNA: TGCAGCGTTGAAGATAGAAGGGGATCGGCCGAGCAGTACTTC
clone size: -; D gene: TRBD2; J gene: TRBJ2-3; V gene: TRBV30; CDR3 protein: CAWSRTSGEADTQYF; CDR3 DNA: TGTGCCTGGAGTAGGACTAGCGGGGAGGCAGATACGCAGTATTTT
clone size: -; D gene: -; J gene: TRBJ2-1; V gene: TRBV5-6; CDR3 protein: CASSWGVQAGYNEQFF; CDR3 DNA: TGTGCCAGCAGCTGGGGGGTCCAGGCGGGCTACAATGAGCAGTTCTTC
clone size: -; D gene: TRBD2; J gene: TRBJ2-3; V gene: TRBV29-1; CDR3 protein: CSVAALAGGTDTQYF; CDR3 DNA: TGCAGCGTTGCGGCTCTAGCGGGAGGAACAGATACGCAGTATTTT
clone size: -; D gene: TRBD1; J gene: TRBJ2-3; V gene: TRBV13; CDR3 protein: CASSLDRVDTDTQYF; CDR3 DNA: TGTGCCAGCAGCCTAGACAGGGTTGACACAGATACGCAGTATTTT
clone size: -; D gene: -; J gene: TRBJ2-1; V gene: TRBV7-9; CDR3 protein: CASSLTEYNEQFF; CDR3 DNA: TGTGCCAGCAGCTTAACCGAGTACAATGAGCAGTTCTTC
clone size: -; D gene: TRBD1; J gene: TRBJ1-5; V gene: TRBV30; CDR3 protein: CACDKDRGLVNQPQHF; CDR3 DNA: TGTGCCTGTGATAAGGACAGGGGATTAGTCAATCAGCCCCAGCATTTT
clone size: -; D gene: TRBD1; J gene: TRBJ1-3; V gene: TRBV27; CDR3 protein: CASRSTGGSGNTIYF; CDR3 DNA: TGTGCCAGCAGATCAACAGGGGGCTCTGGAAACACCATATATTTT
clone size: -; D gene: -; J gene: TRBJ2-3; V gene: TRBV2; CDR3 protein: CASQGPLSTDTQYF; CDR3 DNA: TGTGCCAGCCAGGGGCCGCTTAGCACAGATACGCAGTATTTT
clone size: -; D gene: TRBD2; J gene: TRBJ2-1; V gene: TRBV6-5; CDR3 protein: CASRRSGGAYNEQFF; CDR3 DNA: TGTGCCAGCCGCCGTAGCGGGGGGGCTTACAATGAGCAGTTCTTC
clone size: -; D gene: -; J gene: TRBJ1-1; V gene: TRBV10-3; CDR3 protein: CAIRGGENTEAFF; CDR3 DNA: TGTGCCATCAGAGGGGGGGAAAACACTGAAGCTTTCTTT
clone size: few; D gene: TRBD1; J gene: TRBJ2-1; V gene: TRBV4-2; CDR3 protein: CASSQDTGEGNEQFF; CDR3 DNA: TGTGCCAGCAGCCAGGACACAGGGGAAGGCAATGAGCAGTTCTTC